This T cell receptor (beta chain) appears in the sequencing data of a study of shared clonotypes between healthy human individuals. The overall study: Three plates were used per donor for CD4 naive, three for CD4 memory, two for CD8 naive and one for CD8 memory.

Study-wide points: Inspection by rarefaction showed sorted-subset sequencing to be incomplete despite large depth. When naive CD4 clonotypes were compared across four donors, about 5% were shared. Clonotypes shared by all four donors outscored non-shared clonotypes in generation probability.

CDR3 length: 13 residues. V lost 6 bases to trimming and J lost 3 bases, with 10 bases between them. Germline V gene lookup returns CDR1 MNHNS and CDR2 SASEGT. As concerns this clone: Its antigen is currently unknown.

Sequenced by immunoSEQ multiplex PCR; TCRdb stores in-frame clones only, minus some. The sample yields roughly 1.4 million clones, around 98.5% seen once. The chain combines TRBV6-1 with TRBJ2-3; tentatively, D is TRBD1 or TRBD2 (6 bases each). The sample was naive CD4+ T cells sorted from blood. Subset given: CD45RA+ positively selected. This receptor was obtained from a man between 25 and 39 years old in good health. The CDR3 sequence: CASREGGTDTQYF. The CDR3 nucleotides read TGTGCCAGCAGAGAGGGGGGAACAGATACGCAGTATTTT.